Listed below are T cell receptor beta chains from one sample, sequenced in a study of a mutant IDH1 vaccine in newly diagnosed glioma. The antigens these receptors bind are not known. TCRdb keeps only in-frame clones here, not all; method: immunoSEQ multiplex PCR. This sample carries some 63,000 clones, roughly 74% of them seen once, and the ten largest clones take around 4.5%. The source was PBMCs, collected from a glioma patient whose treatment included an IDH1 peptide vaccine. Receptors originate from a man aged 50 to 59 with glioma. The CDR3 runs from the conserved cysteine through the conserved F or W. D genes are given only for firm matches. Clone size appears in some rows only: once, few, many, or a class for an expanded clone.

j_gene,v_gene,d_gene,abundance,CDR3aa,CDR3nt
TRBJ1-4,TRBV2,.,.,CASLEDTESPSLF,TGTGCCAGCCTTGAGGACACCGAGTCCCCTTCGTTGTTT
TRBJ2-1,TRBV11-3,TRBD2,.,CASSTSGAVYNEQFF,TGTGCCAGCAGCACAAGCGGGGCCGTCTACAATGAGCAGTTCTTC
TRBJ1-2,TRBV14,.,.,CASSPRGSGYTF,TGTGCCAGCAGCCCAAGGGGGTCGGGCTACACCTTC
TRBJ1-5,TRBV30,TRBD1,.,CAWSERPWDRVFRGNQPQHF,TGTGCCTGGAGTGAGCGACCTTGGGACAGGGTGTTCCGGGGCAATCAGCCCCAGCATTTT
TRBJ1-4,TRBV7-2,TRBD1,.,CASSLGRTGVEKLFF,TGTGCCAGCAGCCTAGGGCGGACAGGGGTTGAAAAACTGTTTTTT
TRBJ1-1,TRBV6-1,.,.,CASSGQKNTEAFF,TGTGCCAGCAGCGGACAGAAGAACACTGAAGCTTTCTTT
TRBJ2-3,TRBV5-1,.,.,CASSLTGRGTDTQYF,TGCGCCAGCAGCTTGACGGGACGGGGCACAGATACGCAGTATTTT
TRBJ1-4,TRBV4-1,.,.,CASSQDIRTATNEKLFF,TGCGCCAGCAGCCAAGATATCCGGACAGCAACTAATGAAAAACTGTTTTTT
TRBJ2-1,TRBV5-1,TRBD2,.,CASSVTSGGTYNEQFF,TGCGCCAGCAGCGTAACTAGCGGGGGGACCTACAATGAGCAGTTCTTC
TRBJ2-2,TRBV30,.,once,CAWSLGRGGDTGELFF,TGTGCCTGGAGTTTAGGCAGGGGAGGGGACACCGGGGAGCTGTTTTTT
TRBJ1-1,TRBV14,.,.,CASSPGLGRVDTEAFF,TGTGCCAGCAGTCCTGGGCTCGGCAGGGTTGACACTGAAGCTTTCTTT
TRBJ1-4,TRBV6-6,.,.,CASSPQQGNDEKLFF,TGTGCCAGCAGCCCGCAACAGGGAAACGATGAAAAACTGTTTTTT
TRBJ1-6,TRBV15,.,few,CATSRDSTRNNSPLHF,TGTGCCACCAGCAGAGATTCCACACGCAACAATTCACCCCTCCACTTT
TRBJ2-7,TRBV2,.,.,CASSVLDSGTYEQYF,TGTGCCAGCAGTGTATTGGACTCAGGGACCTACGAGCAGTACTTC
TRBJ1-5,TRBV6-6,TRBD1,.,CASSDGQGSNQPQHF,TGTGCCAGCAGTGATGGACAGGGAAGCAATCAGCCCCAGCATTTT
TRBJ2-7,TRBV23-1,.,.,CASSPPPYEQYF,TGCGCCAGCAGCCCTCCCCCCTACGAGCAGTACTTC
TRBJ2-2,TRBV27,.,few,CASSSPRVNTGELFF,TGTGCCAGCAGTTCTCCCCGGGTGAACACCGGGGAGCTGTTTTTT
TRBJ1-1,TRBV6-5,.,.,CASRRGLNTEAFF,TGTGCCAGCAGGCGGGGATTGAACACTGAAGCTTTCTTT
TRBJ2-2,TRBV9,TRBD1,.,CASSVGTGLSTGELFF,TGTGCCAGCAGCGTAGGGACAGGCCTCAGCACCGGGGAGCTGTTTTTT
TRBJ1-1,TRBV2,.,.,CASSVRQTNTEAFF,TGTGCCAGCAGTGTCAGACAAACGAACACTGAAGCTTTCTTT
TRBJ2-2,TRBV2,.,.,CASSAAASGAGELFF,TGTGCCAGCAGTGCGGCCGCTTCGGGAGCCGGGGAGCTGTTTTTT
TRBJ2-7,TRBV2,.,.,CASSEGQRTIRRDEQYF,TGTGCCAGCAGTGAAGGGCAGCGTACCATCCGTCGGGACGAGCAGTACTTC
TRBJ2-3,TRBV6-5,TRBD1,.,CASTTAGTGRNTQYF,TGTGCCAGCACTACGGCAGGGACAGGGAGGAATACGCAGTATTTT
TRBJ1-4,TRBV30,.,few,CAWSSGEDEKLFF,TGTGCCTGGAGCTCAGGGGAAGATGAAAAACTGTTTTTT
TRBJ2-2,TRBV9,.,.,CASSGPGLDTGELFF,TGTGCCAGCAGCGGGCCGGGGTTAGACACCGGGGAGCTGTTTTTT
TRBJ1-2,TRBV18,.,.,CASSPPGQGPYGYTF,TGTGCCAGCTCACCACCGGGACAAGGCCCCTATGGCTACACCTTC
TRBJ2-7,TRBV7-2,.,.,CASSLSDGYEQYF,TGTGCCAGCAGCCTTTCGGACGGCTACGAGCAGTACTTC
TRBJ1-1,TRBV4-1,.,.,CASSSGPRGEAFF,TGCGCCAGCAGCTCCGGGCCCAGGGGTGAAGCTTTCTTT
TRBJ2-7,TRBV13,.,.,CASSYNRVHEQYF,TGTGCCAGCAGCTACAACAGGGTCCACGAGCAGTACTTC
TRBJ2-5,TRBV5-4,.,.,CASSASVETQYF,TGTGCCAGCAGCGCCTCAGTAGAGACCCAGTACTTC
TRBJ2-5,TRBV6-5,TRBD1,few,CASSRQGMETQYF,TGTGCCAGCAGTAGACAGGGGATGGAGACCCAGTACTTC
TRBJ1-1,TRBV20-1,.,once,CSASGGSEAFF,TGCAGTGCTAGTGGGGGTTCTGAAGCTTTCTTT
TRBJ2-2,TRBV30,TRBD1,.,CAWSRGQGVGTGELFF,TGTGCCTGGAGTCGGGGACAGGGTGTTGGCACCGGGGAGCTGTTTTTT
TRBJ2-5,TRBV5-4,TRBD1,.,CASRPGTGPPETQYF,TGTGCCAGCAGGCCCGGGACAGGGCCCCCCGAGACCCAGTACTTC
TRBJ2-7,TRBV7-2,TRBD1,once,CASSPATGLYEQYF,TGTGCCAGCAGCCCGGCGACAGGGCTCTACGAGCAGTACTTC
TRBJ1-5,TRBV15,.,once,CATKGQPQHF,TGTGCCACCAAGGGTCAGCCCCAGCATTTT
TRBJ1-5,TRBV5-4,.,.,CASSSGKRQPQHF,TGTGCCAGCAGCTCCGGGAAACGCCAGCCCCAGCATTTT
TRBJ1-1,TRBV5-6,.,.,CASSSNTEAFF,TGTGCCAGCAGCTCAAACACTGAAGCTTTCTTT
TRBJ1-2,TRBV4-3,TRBD1,.,CASSQDGTGWDYGYTF,TGCGCCAGCAGCCAAGACGGGACAGGGTGGGACTATGGCTACACCTTC
TRBJ1-5,TRBV30,TRBD1,medium-sized,CAWSPQGNQPQHF,TGTGCCTGGAGCCCACAGGGGAATCAGCCCCAGCATTTT
TRBJ1-1,TRBV19,.,.,CASSISSLDTEAFF,TGTGCCAGTAGTATTAGTAGTCTGGACACTGAAGCTTTCTTT
TRBJ2-2,TRBV21-1,.,.,CASREPGRTGELFF,TGTGCCAGCAGGGAGCCGGGACGAACCGGGGAGCTGTTTTTT
TRBJ1-2,TRBV6-1,TRBD1,.,CASRVQGDYGYTF,TGTGCCAGCAGAGTACAGGGGGACTATGGCTACACCTTC
TRBJ1-6,TRBV30,TRBD1,few,CAWRRDRANSPLHF,TGTGCCTGGAGAAGAGACAGGGCGAATTCACCCCTCCACTTT
TRBJ2-3,TRBV28,.,.,CASSAPGGPRTDTQYF,TGTGCCAGCAGTGCCCCCGGAGGGCCCCGCACAGATACGCAGTATTTT
TRBJ2-2,TRBV9,.,.,CASSVSRGSYAGELFF,TGTGCCAGCAGCGTCAGCAGGGGCTCATACGCCGGGGAGCTGTTTTTT
TRBJ2-1,TRBV30,.,.,CAWSLRHHYNEQFF,TGTGCCTGGAGTCTTAGACACCACTACAATGAGCAGTTCTTC
TRBJ1-4,TRBV7-9,.,.,CASSRGVGDGKLFF,TGTGCCAGCAGCCGCGGGGTAGGGGACGGAAAACTGTTTTTT
TRBJ2-7,TRBV5-6,TRBD2,.,CASSPGTSGGYEQYF,TGTGCCAGCAGCCCCGGGACTAGCGGGGGGTACGAGCAGTACTTC
TRBJ1-5,TRBV11-2,.,.,CASSQGLTGNQPQHF,TGTGCCAGCAGCCAGGGACTTACGGGCAATCAGCCCCAGCATTTT
TRBJ2-1,TRBV27,.,few,CASSSGGPSYNEQFF,TGTGCCAGCAGCTCCGGAGGACCGTCCTACAATGAGCAGTTCTTC
TRBJ1-1,TRBV6-5,.,.,CASSYGGRNTEAFF,TGTGCCAGCAGTTATGGGGGGCGAAACACTGAAGCTTTCTTT
TRBJ2-5,TRBV7-9,.,.,CASSGGVGETQYF,TGTGCCAGCAGCGGAGGGGTTGGAGAGACCCAGTACTTC
TRBJ2-7,TRBV5-8,.,.,CASSRMSTHLGYF,TGTGCCAGCAGCCGGATGTCTACGCACTTGGGGTACTTC
TRBJ1-3,TRBV9,TRBD1,.,CASSPRQGDGNTIYF,TGTGCCAGCAGCCCCAGACAGGGTGATGGAAACACCATATATTTT
TRBJ2-1,TRBV27,TRBD2,.,CASRKEIAGPNEQFF,TGTGCCAGCAGAAAGGAGATAGCGGGGCCGAATGAGCAGTTCTTC
TRBJ2-7,TRBV2,.,.,CASTYSYEQYF,TGTGCCAGCACTTACTCCTACGAGCAGTACTTC